The T cell receptor beta chain described here comes from a study of identical twins. V lost 0 bases, J lost 2 bases, and 3 bases stayed unmatched. The CDR3 is 15 residues long. Germline V gives CDR1 SGDLS, CDR2 YYNGEE. On this clonotype: Its target is unknown.

Findings of the study overall: For cord blood, abundant beta clonotypes had fewer insertions, unlike memory repertoires, which showed none.

TCRdb processed the 5' RACE reads anew with MiXCR; each CDR3 protein has one entry. The sample records a few hundred thousand distinct CDR3 sequences, around 18% being singletons. Sequencing was carried out using naive T cells sorted from blood. The rearrangement uses TRBV9 and TRBJ2-7; 9 bases map to TRBD1. The source is a man aged 45-65 years in good health. CDR3 in amino acids: CASSVAGQGPYEQYF. The CDR3 bases are TGTGCCAGCAGCGTAGCGGGACAGGGCCCCTACGAGCAGTACTTC.